This is a list of T cell receptor beta chains from one sample in a study. One entry per CDR3 protein, called by TCRdb with MiXCR from the RT-PCR reads. The sample has 550,000 to 750,000 distinct CDR3 sequences; 12% to 15% are singletons. Specimen: memory CD4+ T cells from blood. All receptors come from a female donor in good health, serving as a healthy control. CDR3s include the opening cysteine and the closing phenylalanine or tryptophan. A D gene is named only where the DNA matches it firmly. Size tells how often a clone was seen (once, few, many) or the class of an expanded clone, and some rows leave it out.

TRBV29-1,many,-,TRBJ2-1,TGCAGCGTTGTCCCCGCCCCGGGAGTAGAAAACAATGAGCAGTTCTTC,CSVVPAPGVENNEQFF
TRBV29-1,few,TRBD1,TRBJ1-2,TGCAGCGTATGGACAGGCGCCTCTAACTATGGCTACACCTTC,CSVWTGASNYGYTF
TRBV12-3/TRBV12-4,few,-,TRBJ2-6,TGTGCCAGCAGTCAGATAAACTCTGGGGCCAACGTCCTGACTTTC,CASSQINSGANVLTF
TRBV20-1,few,-,TRBJ1-1,TGCAGTGCTAGAGGCTTCTCGGCTTTCTTT,CSARGFSAFF
TRBV5-5,-,TRBD1,TRBJ2-1,TGTGCCAGCAGCCTGGTGGCAGGGACAGGGGCTAGTAGGCAGTTCTTC,CASSLVAGTGASRQFF
TRBV7-2,few,TRBD1,TRBJ1-2,TGTGCCAGCAGCCAGGGTACCGGGACAGATGGCTACACCTTC,CASSQGTGTDGYTF
TRBV6-2/TRBV6-3,few,TRBD1,TRBJ1-2,TGTGCCAGCAGTTCGGGACAGGGAGGAAATGGCTACACCTTC,CASSSGQGGNGYTF
TRBV5-1,-,TRBD1,TRBJ2-7,TGCGCCAGCAGCGGGGGGACAGGGGGCTTCTTGGACTACGAGCAGTACTTC,CASSGGTGGFLDYEQYF
TRBV3-1,-,-,TRBJ1-2,TGTGCCAGCAGCCAAGATGCGCGATCCACCTTC,CASSQDARSTF
TRBV6-5,few,-,TRBJ2-3,TGTGCCAGCAGTTACACGGCACCTACGGGACACTTTAGCACAGATACGCAGTATTTT,CASSYTAPTGHFSTDTQYF
TRBV7-8,few,TRBD2,TRBJ2-2,TGTGCCAGCCGCAGCGCACGGACTAGCGGGAGGAACACCGGGGAGCTGTTTTTT,CASRSARTSGRNTGELFF
TRBV5-4,-,-,TRBJ2-6,TGTGCCAGCAGCTTTGGGGCCAACGTCCTGACTTTC,CASSFGANVLTF
TRBV5-6,-,-,TRBJ2-3,TGTGCCAGCAGCTTGCGCTTTCAGGGGCCCACAGATACGCAGTATTTT,CASSLRFQGPTDTQYF
TRBV7-2,-,-,TRBJ1-3,TGTGCCAGCGCCGAGAGCTCTGGAAACACCATATATTTT,CASAESSGNTIYF
TRBV6-6,-,-,TRBJ2-5,TGTGCCAGCAGTTACGGGGCTCCCAGGGAGACCCAGTACTTC,CASSYGAPRETQYF
TRBV5-6,-,-,TRBJ1-2,TGTGCCAGCAGCCGCCAGGGGAGACCCAACTTC,CASSRQGRPNF
TRBV20-1,few,TRBD2,TRBJ2-1,TGCAGTGCTAGAGAACCGAGCGGGGTTAGGTTCTTC,CSAREPSGVRFF
TRBV7-6,-,-,TRBJ2-3,TGTGCCAGCAGCTTACAGACGGCAGATAAGCAGTATTTT,CASSLQTADKQYF
TRBV6-6,few,TRBD1,TRBJ1-1,TGTGCCAGCAGCCGGGACAGGGGCCTTTGGGGAGCTTTCTTT,CASSRDRGLWGAFF
TRBV18,few,TRBD1,TRBJ1-1,TGTGCCAGCTCACCGTCCCACCCTTACCAGGGGGTAGGCACTGAAGCTTTCTTT,CASSPSHPYQGVGTEAFF
TRBV20-1,many,TRBD2,TRBJ2-3,TGCAGTGCGGCGGGGGTGCTAGCGAGGTCAGGGAGCACAGATACGCAGTATTTT,CSAAGVLARSGSTDTQYF
TRBV7-2,-,TRBD1,TRBJ2-1,TGTGCCAGCAGCTTCAACGGACAGGTATCCTACAATGAGCAGTTCTTC,CASSFNGQVSYNEQFF
TRBV29-1,-,-,TRBJ2-2,TGCAGCGCAAGGAAGTTCCGGAACACCGGGGAGCTGTTTTTT,CSARKFRNTGELFF
TRBV28,few,TRBD1,TRBJ1-1,TGTGCCAGCAGTTTTCCCTCAGGGGGTTGGGGCACTGAAGCTTTCTTT,CASSFPSGGWGTEAFF
TRBV29-1,many,-,TRBJ2-6,TGCAGCGTTGAAGGGGGTTCCAAGGGGGCCAACGTCCTGACTTTC,CSVEGGSKGANVLTF
TRBV6-5,-,-,TRBJ1-6,TGTGCCAGCAGTTACTCGTATGACAGCTCTGGGAATTCACCCCTCCACTTT,CASSYSYDSSGNSPLHF
TRBV6-1,-,-,TRBJ2-3,TGTGCCAGCAGTGATGGCTATGGGGGTACGAGCACAGATACGCAGTATTTT,CASSDGYGGTSTDTQYF
TRBV28,-,-,TRBJ1-6,TGTGCCAGCAGTGCCGATTCACCCCTCCACTTT,CASSADSPLHF
TRBV4-2,many,-,TRBJ2-5,TGTGCCAGCAGCCAGGTCGGGACGGCCGAAGAGACCCAGTACTTC,CASSQVGTAEETQYF
TRBV12-3/TRBV12-4,few,TRBD1,TRBJ2-7,TGTGCCAGCACCACAGGGGGTCACGAGCAGTACTTC,CASTTGGHEQYF
TRBV5-5,many,-,TRBJ2-5,TGTGCCAGCAGCTTGATCGGCCAAGAGACCCAGTACTTC,CASSLIGQETQYF
TRBV6-2/TRBV6-3,few,-,TRBJ2-3,TGTGCCAGCAGGATGGCAGGACCAGATACGCAGTATTTT,CASRMAGPDTQYF
TRBV7-9,-,-,TRBJ2-1,TGTGCCAGCAGCTTAGTTTGGGCAGGCCCCAGGACCTACAATGAGCAGTTCTTC,CASSLVWAGPRTYNEQFF
TRBV4-1,many,-,TRBJ1-2,TGCGCCAGCAGCCAAGAATCGAAAATGCAAGGCTACACCTTC,CASSQESKMQGYTF
TRBV7-2,-,-,TRBJ1-4,TGTGCCAGCAGCGCGGACAGAAATAAAAAACTGTTTTTT,CASSADRNKKLFF
TRBV5-1,many,-,TRBJ2-1,TGCGCCAGCAGCTTGGCCCTCAACATCGACAATGAGCAGTTCTTC,CASSLALNIDNEQFF
TRBV5-1,-,-,TRBJ1-1,TGCGCCAGCAGCTCCGGGACCGGAGACCGGGCTTTCTTT,CASSSGTGDRAFF
TRBV6-5,many,-,TRBJ2-5,TGTGCCAGCAGGCCACACGAAAGGGGGTTGCAGGAGACCCAGTACTTC,CASRPHERGLQETQYF
TRBV4-3,many,TRBD2,TRBJ2-3,TGCGCCAGCAGCCCTAACCCGGGGGGTACGCAGTATTTT,CASSPNPGGTQYF
TRBV5-1,-,-,TRBJ1-5,TGCGCCAGCAGCTTGGCCTCGGGGATAGGGCAGCCCCAGCATTTT,CASSLASGIGQPQHF
TRBV27,many,TRBD1,TRBJ2-7,TGTGCCAGCAGTTCGTTGCCGCCCGACAGGGGGAACTACTACGAGCAGTACTTC,CASSSLPPDRGNYYEQYF
TRBV4-1,many,TRBD2,TRBJ2-1,TGCGCCAGCAGCCGCGTCAAAGGGACTAGCGGGCTCTCCTACAATGAGCAGTTCTTC,CASSRVKGTSGLSYNEQFF
TRBV7-2,many,TRBD1,TRBJ2-7,TGTGCCAGCAGCCTACGACAGGGGATTCTCCTCGAGCAGTACTTC,CASSLRQGILLEQYF
TRBV7-9,-,-,TRBJ1-3,TGTGCCAGCAGCTTAGGGGTGTTTTCTGGAAACACCATATATTTT,CASSLGVFSGNTIYF
TRBV28,-,-,TRBJ2-3,TGTGCCAGCAGGCACAGGAGCCCCACAGATACGCAGTATTTT,CASRHRSPTDTQYF